A selection of T cell receptor beta chains follows, all from one sample in a study of beta chain features in type 1 diabetes. Data came from immunoSEQ multiplex PCR; TCRdb stores just in-frame clones and leaves some out. The table lists roughly 170,000 clones, approximately 13% of them singletons. Sequencing was performed on central memory CD4+ T cells from blood. All receptors derive from a woman younger than 30 in good health. Both conserved end residues are part of each CDR3. Each record gives: J gene, V gene, D gene, clone size, CDR3 DNA, CDR3 protein. A D gene is named only where the DNA matches it firmly. Size is omitted from some rows. Given values are once, few, many or a class for expanded clones.

>TRBJ2-3|TRBV18|NA|NA
TGTGCCAGCTCACCACCCTCGGGCGGGATCACAGATACGCAGTATTTT
CASSPPSGGITDTQYF
>TRBJ2-3|TRBV28|NA|few
TGTGCCAGCAGAAAGCGCCTAACCACAGATACGCAGTATTTT
CASRKRLTTDTQYF
>TRBJ1-2|TRBV30|TRBD1|once
TGTGCCCAAAACCCCGGGACAGGGAATGGCTACACCTTC
CAQNPGTGNGYTF
>TRBJ2-1|TRBV7-2|NA|NA
TGTGCCAGCAGCCAGACAGGCTACAATGAGCAGTTCTTC
CASSQTGYNEQFF
>TRBJ2-5|TRBV5-1|NA|NA
TGCGCCAGCAGCTGGGGCCACCAAGAGACCCAGTACTTC
CASSWGHQETQYF
>TRBJ2-7|TRBV5-4|NA|few
TGTGCCAGCAGCTTGGAAGGGACTCACTCCTTACGAAAGTACTTC
CASSLEGTHSLRKYF
>TRBJ1-4|TRBV9|NA|NA
TGTGCCAGCAGCGCTCGCACAGGGAATGAAAAACTGTTTTTT
CASSARTGNEKLFF
>TRBJ1-2|TRBV19|NA|many
TGTGCCAGTATGCAGAACTATGGCTACACCTTC
CASMQNYGYTF
>TRBJ1-2|TRBV9|NA|NA
TGTGCCAGCAGCCTGTTTCAGGGTGGCTACACCTTC
CASSLFQGGYTF
>TRBJ2-2|TRBV30|NA|NA
TGTGCCTGGAGCCGCCCCGGGATAGGAACCGGGGAGCTGTTTTTT
CAWSRPGIGTGELFF
>TRBJ2-7|TRBV19|NA|NA
TGTGCCAGTAGTAGAGGCGGGACTTCTGGGGCCTACGAGCAGTACTTC
CASSRGGTSGAYEQYF
>TRBJ2-5|TRBV9|TRBD1|NA
TGTGCCAGCAGCCAGGACAGGGTGGCTGGGACCCAGTACTTC
CASSQDRVAGTQYF
>TRBJ1-2|TRBV4-1|NA|NA
TGCGCCAGCAGCCAAGAAGAAAGAGGCTATGGCTACACCTTC
CASSQEERGYGYTF
>TRBJ1-2|TRBV19|NA|once
TGTGCCAGTAGTATAGGCCCCCGAGAGGGCTATGGCTACACCTTC
CASSIGPREGYGYTF
>TRBJ2-3|TRBV28|NA|few
TGTGCCAGCAGCCCCTGGACAGCTAGCACAGATACGCAGTATTTT
CASSPWTASTDTQYF
>TRBJ2-1|TRBV6-6|NA|NA
TGTGCCAGCAGCCCGTGGAGCAATGAGCAGTTCTTC
CASSPWSNEQFF
>TRBJ1-1|TRBV18|TRBD1|NA
TGTGCCAGCTCAGGACAGGCCCTGAACACTGAAGCTTTCTTT
CASSGQALNTEAFF
>TRBJ1-1|TRBV6-1|NA|few
TGTGCCAGCAGTGTTTCTACAGGGAACACTGAAGCTTTCTTT
CASSVSTGNTEAFF
>TRBJ1-5|TRBV12-5|NA|few
TGTGCTAGTCAATGGGTGGCGGGTGGCAATCAGCCCCAGCATTTT
CASQWVAGGNQPQHF
>TRBJ2-3|TRBV4-2|TRBD1|NA
TGTGCCAGCAGCCAGGGATCGACAGGGAGTACAGATACGCAGTATTTT
CASSQGSTGSTDTQYF
>TRBJ1-1|TRBV10-3|TRBD1|NA
TGTGCCATCAGTGAGAAGGGACAGGCAAACACTGAAGCTTTCTTT
CAISEKGQANTEAFF
>TRBJ2-3|TRBV10-3|TRBD2|few
TGTGCCATCAGTGAGTCGACCAGCGGGAGACCAGATACGCAGTATTTT
CAISESTSGRPDTQYF
>TRBJ2-1|TRBV7-2|TRBD2|NA
TGTGCCAGCAGCCCTAGGGAGGGGAGCTACAATGAGCAGTTCTTC
CASSPREGSYNEQFF
>TRBJ1-2|TRBV7-9|TRBD1|few
TGTGCCAGCAGAGACGACAGGGGGGATACGAGCTACACCTTC
CASRDDRGDTSYTF
>TRBJ2-3|TRBV11-2|TRBD2|NA
TGTGCCAGCAGCCCCCTAGCGGGAGCCCCTACGGATACGCAGTATTTT
CASSPLAGAPTDTQYF
>TRBJ1-1|TRBV9|NA|few
TGTGCCAGCAGCGTAAGAGGGTATGCGACTGAAGCTTTCTTT
CASSVRGYATEAFF
>TRBJ2-6|TRBV27|NA|NA
TGTGCCAGCAGTGCAATCACAACTGGGGCCAACGTCCTGACTTTC
CASSAITTGANVLTF
>TRBJ2-1|TRBV2|TRBD2|NA
TGTGCCAGCAGTGAGCGTCTAGCGGGAGCCAATGAGCAGTTCTTC
CASSERLAGANEQFF
>TRBJ1-2|TRBV14|NA|NA
TGTGCCAGCAGCCGCCAAGGACAGACCTTCTATGGCTACACCTTC
CASSRQGQTFYGYTF
>TRBJ1-5|TRBV30|NA|NA
TGTGCCTGGACCCAGGGCAGGGAAAATCAGCCCCAGCATTTT
CAWTQGRENQPQHF
>TRBJ2-5|TRBV4-3|TRBD2|few
TGCGCCAGCAGCCAGTCTCCGGGACTAGCGGGAGGGGGAGAGACCCAGTACTTC
CASSQSPGLAGGGETQYF
>TRBJ2-5|TRBV5-1|NA|NA
TGCGCCAGCAGCTTGTTGACAGTACAAGAGACCCAGTACTTC
CASSLLTVQETQYF
>TRBJ2-1|TRBV5-1|NA|NA
TGCGCCAGCAGCTTGAATCAGGGGCTGAATGAGCAGTTCTTC
CASSLNQGLNEQFF
>TRBJ1-2|TRBV29-1|TRBD1|few
TGCAGCGTTAAGACAGGGCTTGACTATGGCTACACCTTC
CSVKTGLDYGYTF
>TRBJ2-1|TRBV5-6|NA|NA
TGTGCCAGCAGCCCCAGCAGGCTCCGTTCCTACAATGAGCAGTTCTTC
CASSPSRLRSYNEQFF
>TRBJ1-5|TRBV15|TRBD1|NA
TGTGCCACCAGCAGAGATCCGGGACAGGGAGGTCAGCCCCAGCATTTT
CATSRDPGQGGQPQHF
>TRBJ2-1|TRBV6-5|TRBD1|NA
TGTGCCAGCAGTAGCGACAGGGGAGTAAATGAGCAGTTCTTC
CASSSDRGVNEQFF
>TRBJ2-3|TRBV9|NA|NA
TGTGCCAGCAGCGTGGGACGGGAGACGGATACGCAGTATTTT
CASSVGRETDTQYF
>TRBJ2-7|TRBV2|NA|few
TGTGCCAGCAAAGAAAGTAATACCTATTACGAGCAGTACTTC
CASKESNTYYEQYF
>TRBJ2-4|TRBV19|TRBD2|few
TGTGCCAGTAGTTCCAAGACTAGCGGCAAAAACATTCAGTACTTC
CASSSKTSGKNIQYF
>TRBJ2-7|TRBV4-3|TRBD2|few
TGCGCCAGCAGCCAAGATTCCAGCGGGGCCTACGAGCAGTACTTC
CASSQDSSGAYEQYF
>TRBJ1-5|TRBV19|NA|few
TGTGCCAGTAGTATAGCAGGGTTAGGGCAGCCCCAGCATTTT
CASSIAGLGQPQHF
>TRBJ1-5|TRBV7-2|NA|NA
TGTGCCAGCAGCACCCGAATGTCGGCCCAGCATTTT
CASSTRMSAQHF
>TRBJ1-4|TRBV29-1|NA|few
TGCAGCGTTTACCAAACCGGGACATGTGTTTTT
CSVYQTGTCVF
>TRBJ2-7|TRBV30|NA|few
TGTGCCTGGAGGGCTGGACTGGCCACCGGGGAGCAGTACTTC
CAWRAGLATGEQYF
>TRBJ2-2|TRBV9|TRBD2|few
TGTGCCAGCAGCGTAGGGACTAGCGGCTTCACCGGGGAGCTGTTTTTT
CASSVGTSGFTGELFF
>TRBJ1-1|TRBV6-6|NA|NA
TGTGCCAGCAGTTACTCTTTCGTCACGGGCACTGAAGCTTTCTTT
CASSYSFVTGTEAFF
>TRBJ2-1|TRBV9|NA|few
TGTGCCAGCAGCGCCAGGGAACGTCGCCGTTCCTACAATGAGCAGTTCTTC
CASSARERRRSYNEQFF
>TRBJ1-1|TRBV30|NA|NA
NA
CAWSVGQGADRF
>TRBJ2-7|TRBV18|TRBD2|few
TGTGCCAGCTCACCCACCGGGCTAGCGGGAGCCTACGAGCAGTACTTC
CASSPTGLAGAYEQYF